This TCR beta chain was sequenced for a study of CD8 T cells in ankylosing spondylitis (TCRdb year 2017). Regarding the study in general: To find TCR variants linked to disease, the study profiled T cell receptor beta repertoires in ankylosing spondylitis patients and healthy donors. Peripheral blood was sampled, and synovial fluid was also collected from ankylosing spondylitis patients. The full study cohort was made up of 25 ankylosing spondylitis patients and about a hundred healthy donors. Overall study outcomes, separate from this receptor: A TCR beta motif made up of eight or nine highly homologous amino acid variants appeared to be characteristic of blood from ankylosing spondylitis patients. According to the report, matched synovial fluid samples from ankylosing spondylitis patients were significantly enriched for the disease-linked clones. Some motif variants were previously reported in synovial fluid and blood of reactive arthritis patients, suggesting common disease-initiation mechanisms. The disease-linked clones showed a CD8+ phenotype and occurred at relatively low frequencies in peripheral blood.

The sequencing machine was an Illumina HiSeq 2500. Quantitative 5'-RACE with molecular barcodes was used to prepare TCR beta libraries. Per the authors' processing: To identify disease-linked TCR variants, a new computational method was used, one built on a probabilistic model of VDJ rearrangement. TCRdb cleaned the public reads at Q25 with fastp, built clones with MiXCR and kept in-frame beta chains. CDR3 protein sequences are deduplicated, and each keeps its most common genes and DNA. The V and J calls were not made by the authors but by TCRdb's processing. This sample lists some 270,000 distinct CDR3 sequences; more than 15% were detected once. About a third of the sample rests with the top ten. This clonotype was seen at least ten times. What antigen it recognizes has not been identified. No base-level quality is on record; no much larger clone is a single base apart. V gives up 2 bases and J gives up 0 bases, and the segment between their germline ends measures 8 bases. CDR1 SEHNR and CDR2 FQNEAQ are derived from the germline V gene (reference sequence). Including the terminal cysteine and phenylalanine, the CDR3 comprises 14 residues. The CDR3 DNA has 42 bases and is translated from base 1.

Rearrangement joined TRBV7-9 to TRBJ2-7, with the D gene too uncertain to name. Material: blood, either unsorted or a sorted T cell fraction (not recorded which). The receptor was isolated from a male donor with ankylosing spondylitis or in good health (not recorded which). CDR3 protein: CASSLTGPSYEQYF. The DNA sequence is given as TGTGCCAGCAGCTTAACGGGCCCCTCCTACGAGCAGTACTTC. Joined to the reference TRBV7-9 and TRBJ2-7 proteins, this CDR3 gives the full variable domain: DTGVSQNPRHKITKRGQNVTFRCDPISEHNRLYWYRQTLGQGPEFLTYFQNEAQLEKSRLLSDRFSAERPKGSFSTLEIQRTEQGDSAMYLCASSLTGPSYEQYFGPGTRLTVT.